Sequencing of this TCR beta chain was carried out in a study of T cell clonotyping in hematopoietic cell transplantation (dated by TCRdb to 2020 to 2023). For context, the study as a whole: Recipient samples taken before transplant were collected after cytoreduction. In the study, 135 blood samples were gathered from under 45 consecutive transplant recipients and their related donors. Recruitment of patients ran from September 2015 to early 2017, and follow-up continued until late 2020 or until death.

Taken from the germline V gene, the CDR1 and CDR2 loops are SGHTA and FQGTGA. V gives up 1 base and J gives up 4 bases, and the segment between their germline ends measures 11 bases. From the cysteine up to the phenylalanine, the CDR3 has a length of 16 residues. Only the CDR3 part of the read is kept: 48 bases, read in frame from the first base. With the immunoSEQ assay, which is a bias-controlled multiplex PCR relying on V- and J-specific primers, TCR beta CDR3 regions were amplified from genomic DNA. In a second PCR step, the CDR3 amplicons were tagged with a proprietary barcode plus Illumina adapter sequences. An Illumina MiSeq instrument was used for sequencing of the CDR3 libraries. As for how the authors treated the data: Export and quality control were performed with immunoSEQ Analyzer 3.0, and downstream analyses were performed with R Bioconductor and Immunarch. Only productive rearrangements in the normalized downsampled data set were used to calculate repertoire metrics. In the normalized cohort, a clonotype counted as pathologically expanded if the clonotype was larger than 5 templates. Repertoire diversity was measured with the Inverse Simpson Index. CMV-specificity analyses were carried out on the non-normalized data set to capture all clonotypes. This immuneACCESS table, as held by TCRdb, lists in-frame sequences with V and J called but not all clones. Of the missing ones, under half trace to an unresolved V gene in checked studies; the others have no known cause. The V and J calls and the clone size are those of that table, but D and trimming were determined from the DNA. The sample contains about 29,000 clones, 60% to 85% of them found a single time. The ten largest clones capture approximately 6.6% of the sample.

Comments on this clone: The clone's antigen remains unknown. Per-base quality was not reported, and no clone a single base away is much larger than it.

What the time point label conveys for this sample: recipient sample about 28 days before transplant, after cytoreduction. Blood samples were obtained from recipients approximately 28 days before transplant and at days 30, 100 and 180 after transplant. Nuclei Lysis Solution was used to extract genomic DNA from fresh or cryopreserved unfractionated peripheral blood mononuclear cells. Points the paper makes about the study in general: Broader posttransplant TCR repertoire diversity was predicted by donor and pretransplant recipient Inverse Simpson Index values. Recipient TCR diversity fell after transplant, with pathologically expanded clonotypes rising progressively from day 30 to day 180. The sample size was limited and the cells went unsorted, which meant the CD4 and CD8 repertoire contributions could not be told apart. Just a small fraction of recipient repertoires overlapped with donor repertoires, and more than 95% appeared de novo at the given depth.

Sequenced here: peripheral blood mononuclear cells, sampled before stem cell transplant. The chain was built from TRBV7-3 and TRBJ2-6, with TRBD2 perhaps the D gene, on 6 matching bases. This sequence originates from a woman aged 30 to 39 with chronic myeloid leukemia. Some clones in this sample may be carry-over from other donors' samples. The DNA sequence follows: TGTGCCAGCAGCTTAAACGCGGGGACCGGGGCCAACGTCCTGACTTTC. Translation gives CASSLNAGTGANVLTF.